This T cell receptor beta chain appears in the sequencing data of a study of blood T cell repertoires in COVID-19. Using immunoSEQ multiplex PCR, the repertoire was profiled, and TCRdb retains in-frame clones only, with some absent. The sample holds approximately 99,000 clones, under 85% seen once. V lost 4 bases, J lost 3 bases, and 11 bases lay in between. CDR1 KGHDR and CDR2 SFDVKD come from the germline V gene. The CDR3 totals 14 residues. The sequence was obtained from an older woman with acute or convalescent COVID-19. The sample consisted of peripheral blood. The chain combines TRBV24-1 with TRBJ1-1, with D maybe TRBD1 (5 bases). CDR3 amino acids: CATSERGRDTEAFF. The DNA for the CDR3 is TGTGCCACCAGTGAAAGGGGCAGGGACACTGAAGCTTTCTTT.